The 9 T cell receptor beta chains below come from one sample, sequenced in a study of blood T cell repertoires in COVID-19. TCRdb keeps only in-frame clones here, not all; method: immunoSEQ multiplex PCR. The sample carries some 350,000 clones, around nine tenths recorded once. Input material: PBMCs or T cells enriched from blood (not recorded which). The origin of the receptors is a man aged 25 to 40 who had recovered from COVID-19.

The V call is TRBV2, the J call TRBJ1-2, with TRBD1 matching 7 bases. Germline CDR1 and CDR2: SNHLY and FYNNEI. This CDR3 spans 11 amino acids. Losses at the gene ends were 11 bases for V and 6 bases for J; bases not matched to a gene: 6. CDR3 bases: TGTGCCTTAATAACAGGGGATGGCTACACCTTC. It is translated as CALITGDGYTF. Looking up the rest from reference TRBV2 and TRBJ1-2 gives the full variable domain: EPEVTQTPSHQVTQMGQEVILRCVPISNHLYFYWYRQILGQKVEFLVSFYNNEISEKSEIFDDQFSVERPDGSNFTLKIRSTKLEDSAMYFCALITGDGYTFGSGTRLTVV.

The V call is TRBV28, the J call TRBJ1-3; D is possibly TRBD1 (5 bases). CDR3 length equals 17 residues. Trimming stripped 7 bases from V and 0 bases from J, with 19 bases between. CDR1 is MDHEN, CDR2 SYDVKM, per germline. CDR3 nucleotide sequence: TGTGCCAGCATTGATTTAGTACAGGCGAGCTCTGGAAACACCATATATTTT. Amino acid sequence: CASIDLVQASSGNTIYF.

This chain links TRBV21-1 with TRBJ1-5; the D call TRBD1 from the table was never checked on the DNA. TRBV21-1 is flagged as a pseudogene. This CDR3 spans 15 amino acids. CDR3 in DNA: TGTGCCAGCAGCTTAGGGCAGGGGAGCAATCAGCCCCAGCATTTT. It encodes CASSLGQGSNQPQHF.

The rearrangement uses TRBV7-9 and TRBJ2-6; the match to TRBD1 covers 7 bases. The CDR3 loop spans 15 amino acids. The V gene end was trimmed by 5 bases and the J gene end by 4 bases; junction bases not matched to a gene: 5. Germline-derived CDR1 and CDR2 are SEHNR and FQNEAQ (reference sequence). The CDR3 is CASSPQGSGANVLTF. In nucleotides, the CDR3 is TGTGCCAGCAGCCCACAGGGGTCCGGGGCCAACGTCCTGACTTTC.

The chain couples TRBV15 to TRBJ2-7; the match to TRBD1 covers 10 bases. Germline V gene sequence: CDR1 LNHNV, CDR2 YYDKDF (reference sequence). This CDR3 comprises 16 residues. Losses at the gene ends were 0 bases for V and 3 bases for J; bases not matched to a gene: 5. Written as DNA, the CDR3 is TGTGCCACCAGCAGAGATTGGACAGGGGGGCACTACGAGCAGTACTTC. This translates into CATSRDWTGGHYEQYF. Full variable domain (remainder filled in from reference TRBV15 and TRBJ2-7): DAMVIQNPRYQVTQFGKPVTLSCSQTLNHNVMYWYQQKSSQAPKLLFHYYDKDFNNEADTPDNFQSRRPNTSFCFLDIRSPGLGDTAMYLCATSRDWTGGHYEQYFGPGTRLTVT.

The chain recombines TRBV28 with TRBJ2-7, with D tentatively TRBD1 (5 bases). The CDR3 contains 10 residues. Trimming removed 9 bases from V and 6 bases from J, with 9 bases in between. From germline, CDR1 is MDHEN and CDR2 SYDVKM. CDR3 amino acids: CARTAGEQYF. The DNA for the CDR3 is TGTGCCAGGACAGCTGGCGAGCAGTACTTC.

The V and J genes are TRBV9 and TRBJ2-5; D might be TRBD1 (5 bases). The CDR3 runs 15 residues. Germline V lookup: CDR1 SGDLS, CDR2 YYNGEE. Trimming removed 0 bases from V and 5 bases from J, with 14 bases in between. The CDR3 DNA is TGTGCCAGCAGCGTAGGAGGCTATCCAGGGGAGACCCAGTACTTC. This translates into CASSVGGYPGETQYF.

This clone is a singleton in its sample. This sequence joins TRBV9 and TRBJ1-2; 12 bases match TRBD1. Germline values: CDR1 SGDLS, CDR2 YYNGEE. The CDR3 consists of 18 residues. The V gene end was trimmed by 4 bases and the J gene end by 2 bases; junction bases not matched to a gene: 12. The CDR3 is CASSPGTGGRVDNYGYTF. The CDR3 nucleotides are TGTGCCAGCAGCCCCGGGACAGGGGGCCGCGTAGACAACTATGGCTACACCTTC.

This rearrangement joins TRBV6-1 to TRBJ2-5; the match to TRBD2 covers 7 bases. V shed 0 bases, J shed 5 bases, and the junction held 6 bases outside the gene matches. This CDR3 is built from 15 residues. Germline CDR1 and CDR2: MNHNS and SASEGT. In DNA form, the CDR3 reads TGTGCCAGCAGTGAAGCTGCGGGGGTGGGGGAGACCCAGTACTTC. It codes for CASSEAAGVGETQYF.